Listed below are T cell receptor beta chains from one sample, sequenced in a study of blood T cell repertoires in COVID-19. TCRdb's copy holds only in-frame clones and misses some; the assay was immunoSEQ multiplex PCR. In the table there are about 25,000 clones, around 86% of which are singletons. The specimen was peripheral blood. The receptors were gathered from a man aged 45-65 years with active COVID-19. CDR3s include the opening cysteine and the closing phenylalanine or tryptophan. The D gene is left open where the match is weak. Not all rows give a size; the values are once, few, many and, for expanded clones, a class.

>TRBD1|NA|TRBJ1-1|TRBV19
TGTGCCAGTAGTATTTGGGGACAGGGCGCTGAAGCTTTCTTT
CASSIWGQGAEAFF
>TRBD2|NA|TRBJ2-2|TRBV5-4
TGTGCCAGCAGCCCCCCCGAGCGGGGGGGCACCGGGGAGCTGTTTTTT
CASSPPERGGTGELFF
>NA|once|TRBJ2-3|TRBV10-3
TGTGCCAGCAGAACCGGGACAGATACGCAGTATTTT
CASRTGTDTQYF
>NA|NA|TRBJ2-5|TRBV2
TGTGCCAGCAGTAGACAGGGCGGAGGGCAAGAGACCCAGTACTTC
CASSRQGGGQETQYF
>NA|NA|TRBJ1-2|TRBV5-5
TGTGCCAGCAGCCCGGGCGGGAGCTCGCGTGGCTACACCTTC
CASSPGGSSRGYTF
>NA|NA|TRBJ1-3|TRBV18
TGTGCCAGCTCACCAGACAAAGGAAACACCATATATTTT
CASSPDKGNTIYF
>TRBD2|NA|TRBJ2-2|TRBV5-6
TGTGCCAGCAGCTCACGACTAGCGGGAGGTCGGAACACCGGGGAGCTGTTTTTT
CASSSRLAGGRNTGELFF
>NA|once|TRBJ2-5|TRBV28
TGTGCCAGCAGTCTAAAAGAGACCCAGTACTTC
CASSLKETQYF
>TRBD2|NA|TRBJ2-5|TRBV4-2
TGTGCCAGCAGCCAAGCGCAACGGGGGGGCTTCGGAGAGACCCAGTACTTC
CASSQAQRGGFGETQYF
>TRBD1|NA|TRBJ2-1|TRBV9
TGTGCCAGCATCCAGCGAGATACGACAGGGGGCAATGATGAGCAGTTCTTC
CASIQRDTTGGNDEQFF
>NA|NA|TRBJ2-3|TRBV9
TGTGCCAGCAGCGTTAGCGGAAGCACAGATACGCAGTATTTT
CASSVSGSTDTQYF
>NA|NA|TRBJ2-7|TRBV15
TGTGCCACCAGCAGAGAGAGGGTCGACTACGAGCAGTACTTC
CATSRERVDYEQYF
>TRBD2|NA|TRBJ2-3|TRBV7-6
TGTGCCAGCAGCTTAGGGACTAGCGGTGGCACAGATACGCAGTATTTT
CASSLGTSGGTDTQYF